The present TCR beta chain was sequenced within a study of T-cell reconstitution after alpha-beta-depleted transplantation in children. V lost 0 bases to trimming and J lost 4 bases, with 1 base between them. Per germline, CDR1 MNHEY and CDR2 SVGAGI. The CDR3 runs 13 residues. Library preparation (for TCRbeta) was performed with unique molecular identifiers. From the PCR reads, TCRdb called clonotypes with MiXCR, one entry per CDR3 protein. Here the sample spans 640,000 or so distinct CDR3 sequences, 15% to 20% being singletons. Ten or more counts support this clonotype. V is TRBV6-5 and J is TRBJ1-6; D remains ambiguous. The material was PBMCs from the stem cell graft donor, obtained from the stem cell graft. The receptor's source is a human donor who donated a stem cell graft to a child with acute myeloid leukemia. CDR3 nucleotides: TGTGCCAGCAGTTACTCGTATAATTCACCCCTCCACTTT. Translating gives CASSYSYNSPLHF.